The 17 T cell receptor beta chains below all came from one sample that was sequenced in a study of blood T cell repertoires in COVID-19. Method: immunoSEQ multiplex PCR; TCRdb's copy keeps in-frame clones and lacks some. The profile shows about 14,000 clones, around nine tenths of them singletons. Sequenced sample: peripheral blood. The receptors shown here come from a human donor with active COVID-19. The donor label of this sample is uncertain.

CDR3 region: CASSPPGTMGNTIYF. In nucleotides, the CDR3 is TGTGCCAGCTCACCACCGGGGACAATGGGAAACACCATATATTTT. The chain combines TRBV18 with TRBJ1-3; D possibly corresponds to TRBD1 (6 bases). Germline-derived CDR1 and CDR2 are KGHSH and LQKENI. V gave up 0 bases and J gave up 4 bases, with 10 bases separating them. The CDR3 consists of 15 residues.

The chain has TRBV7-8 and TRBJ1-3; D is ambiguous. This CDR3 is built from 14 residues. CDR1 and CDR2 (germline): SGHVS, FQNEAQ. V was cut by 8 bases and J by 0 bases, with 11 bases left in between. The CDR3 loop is CASGWRGSGNTIYF. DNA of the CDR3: TGTGCCAGCGGCTGGCGGGGCTCTGGAAACACCATATATTTT. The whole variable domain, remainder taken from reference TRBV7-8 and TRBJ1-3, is GAGVSQSPRYKVAKRGQDVALRCDPISGHVSLFWYQQALGQGPEFLTYFQNEAQLDKSGLPSDRFFAERPEGSVSTLKIQRTQQEDSAVYLCASGWRGSGNTIYFGEGSWLTVV.

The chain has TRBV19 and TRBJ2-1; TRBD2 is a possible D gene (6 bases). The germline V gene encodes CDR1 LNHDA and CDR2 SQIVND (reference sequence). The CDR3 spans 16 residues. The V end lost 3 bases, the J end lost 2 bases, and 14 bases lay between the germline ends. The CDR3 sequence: CASSIGGTPPYNEQFF. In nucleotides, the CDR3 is TGTGCCAGTAGTATCGGCGGGACCCCCCCCTACAATGAGCAGTTCTTC.

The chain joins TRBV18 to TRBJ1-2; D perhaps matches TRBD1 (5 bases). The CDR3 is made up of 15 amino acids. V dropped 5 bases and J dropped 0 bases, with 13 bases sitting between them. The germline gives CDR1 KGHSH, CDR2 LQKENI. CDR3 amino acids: CASSGAALSNYGYTF. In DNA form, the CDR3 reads TGTGCCAGCTCAGGGGCCGCACTTTCTAACTATGGCTACACCTTC.

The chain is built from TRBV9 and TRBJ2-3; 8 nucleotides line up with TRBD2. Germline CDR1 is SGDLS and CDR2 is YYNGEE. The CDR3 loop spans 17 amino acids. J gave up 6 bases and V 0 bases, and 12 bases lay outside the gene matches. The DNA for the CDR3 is TGTGCCAGCAGCGTAGCGAAAGACGGGGGGGCCTTGGATACGCAGTATTTT. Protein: CASSVAKDGGALDTQYF.

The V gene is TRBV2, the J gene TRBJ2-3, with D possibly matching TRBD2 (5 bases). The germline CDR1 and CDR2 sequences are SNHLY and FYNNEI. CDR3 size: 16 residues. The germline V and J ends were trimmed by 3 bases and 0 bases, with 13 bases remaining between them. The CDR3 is CASSDPDFTSTDTQYF. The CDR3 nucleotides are TGTGCCAGCAGTGACCCGGACTTTACTAGCACAGATACGCAGTATTTT.

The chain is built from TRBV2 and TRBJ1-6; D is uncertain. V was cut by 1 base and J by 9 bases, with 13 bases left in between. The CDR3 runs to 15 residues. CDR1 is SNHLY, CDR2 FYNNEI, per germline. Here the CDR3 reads CASSEDPNLVSPLHF. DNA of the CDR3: TGTGCCAGCAGTGAAGACCCGAACCTAGTTTCACCCCTCCACTTT.

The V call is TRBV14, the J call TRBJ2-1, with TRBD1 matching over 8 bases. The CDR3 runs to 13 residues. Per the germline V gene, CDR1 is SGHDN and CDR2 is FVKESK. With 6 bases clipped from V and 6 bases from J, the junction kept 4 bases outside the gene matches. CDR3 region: CASRGTGRNEQFF. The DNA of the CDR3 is TGTGCCAGCAGAGGGACAGGTCGCAATGAGCAGTTCTTC.

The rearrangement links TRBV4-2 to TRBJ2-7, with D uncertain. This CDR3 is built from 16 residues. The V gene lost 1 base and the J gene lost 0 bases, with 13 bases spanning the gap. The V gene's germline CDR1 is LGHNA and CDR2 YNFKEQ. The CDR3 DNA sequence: TGTGCCAGCAGCCAAGTACTTTTAGGAGACTCCTACGAGCAGTACTTC. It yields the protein CASSQVLLGDSYEQYF.

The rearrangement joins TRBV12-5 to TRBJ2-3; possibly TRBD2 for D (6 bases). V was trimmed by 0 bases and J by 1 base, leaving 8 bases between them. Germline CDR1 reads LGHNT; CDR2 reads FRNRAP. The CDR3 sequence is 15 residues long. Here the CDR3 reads CASGLVGGGTDTQYF. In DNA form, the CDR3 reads TGTGCTAGTGGTTTGGTAGGAGGGGGCACAGATACGCAGTATTTT.

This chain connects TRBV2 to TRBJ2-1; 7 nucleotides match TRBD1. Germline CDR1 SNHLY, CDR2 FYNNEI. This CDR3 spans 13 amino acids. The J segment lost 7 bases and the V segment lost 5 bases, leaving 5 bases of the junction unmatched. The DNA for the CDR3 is TGTGCCAGCAGTTATTCGACAGGGAATGAGCAGTTCTTC. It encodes CASSYSTGNEQFF.

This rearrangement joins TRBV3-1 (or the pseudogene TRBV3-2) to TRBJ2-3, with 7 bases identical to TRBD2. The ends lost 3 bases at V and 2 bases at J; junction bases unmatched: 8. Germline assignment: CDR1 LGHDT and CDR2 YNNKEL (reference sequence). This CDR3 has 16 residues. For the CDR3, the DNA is TGTGCCAGCAGCCAGAGGACCAGCGGGGTCACAGATACGCAGTATTTT. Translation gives CASSQRTSGVTDTQYF.

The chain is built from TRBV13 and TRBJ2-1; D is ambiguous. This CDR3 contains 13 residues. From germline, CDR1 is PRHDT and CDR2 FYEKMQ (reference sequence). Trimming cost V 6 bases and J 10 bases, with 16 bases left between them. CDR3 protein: CASSGRPVIEQFF. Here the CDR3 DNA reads TGTGCCAGCAGTGGCAGGCCGGTTATAGAGCAGTTCTTC.

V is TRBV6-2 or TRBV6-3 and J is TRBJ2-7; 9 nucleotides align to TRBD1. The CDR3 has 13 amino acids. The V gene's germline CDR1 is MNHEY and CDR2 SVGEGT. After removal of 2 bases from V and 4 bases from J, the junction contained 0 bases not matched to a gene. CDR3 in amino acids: CASSYGTGYEQYF. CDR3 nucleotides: TGTGCCAGCAGTTACGGGACAGGGTACGAGCAGTACTTC.

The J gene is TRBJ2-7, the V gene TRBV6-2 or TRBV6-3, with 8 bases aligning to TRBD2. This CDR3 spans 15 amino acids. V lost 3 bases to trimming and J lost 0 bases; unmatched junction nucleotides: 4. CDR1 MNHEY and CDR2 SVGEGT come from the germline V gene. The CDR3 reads CASSYSGGSSYEQYF. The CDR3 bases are TGTGCCAGCAGTTATTCGGGGGGGAGCTCCTACGAGCAGTACTTC.

The CDR3, as DNA: TGTGCCAGCAGCGTATTAGCGGGAGGAGGGAACGAGCAGTACTTC. It is translated as CASSVLAGGGNEQYF. This rearrangement joins TRBV9 to TRBJ2-7; the match to TRBD2 covers 10 bases. Trimming at V came to 1 base and at J to 5 bases, leaving 6 bases not matched to a gene. Germline V gene lookup returns CDR1 SGDLS and CDR2 YYNGEE. The CDR3 runs to 15 residues.

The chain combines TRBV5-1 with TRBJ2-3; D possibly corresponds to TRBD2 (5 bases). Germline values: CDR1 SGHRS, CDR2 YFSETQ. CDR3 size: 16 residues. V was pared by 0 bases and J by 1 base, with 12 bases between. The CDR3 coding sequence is TGCGCCAGCAGCTTGGTAGTCGGACTCGGCACAGATACGCAGTATTTT. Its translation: CASSLVVGLGTDTQYF.